The rows below give T cell receptor beta chains drawn from one sample of a study of cytomegalovirus exposure and HLA in healthy donors. Sequenced by immunoSEQ multiplex PCR; TCRdb stores in-frame clones only, minus some. The sample lists approximately 130,000 clones, around three quarters occurring once. Sequencing was performed on PBMCs. The receptor set was obtained from a woman in her forties in good health and CMV-seronegative. Each CDR3 is given without its conserved first and last residue. Fields, in order: clone size, D gene, V gene, CDR3 protein. A D gene is named only where the DNA matches it firmly. Only some rows state a clone size, as once, few, many or a class for expanded clones.

clone size: .; D gene: TRBD2; V gene: TRBV28; CDR3 protein: ASSPRTSVYNEQF
clone size: .; D gene: .; V gene: TRBV2; CDR3 protein: ASSPSPRGGDTQY
clone size: .; D gene: .; V gene: TRBV6-5; CDR3 protein: ASSSTESEQF
clone size: .; D gene: TRBD1; V gene: TRBV7-2; CDR3 protein: ASSLDRAGQPQH
clone size: .; D gene: TRBD1; V gene: TRBV28; CDR3 protein: ASSPGTVSYEQY
clone size: few; D gene: TRBD2; V gene: TRBV15; CDR3 protein: ATSRALTSGSTYSYEQY
clone size: .; D gene: .; V gene: TRBV11-2; CDR3 protein: ASSLSGEETQY
clone size: .; D gene: .; V gene: TRBV5-6; CDR3 protein: ASSPDSDEQY
clone size: .; D gene: .; V gene: TRBV19; CDR3 protein: ASSPPGAESYEQY
clone size: .; D gene: TRBD1; V gene: TRBV10-2; CDR3 protein: ASGTGGVEQY
clone size: .; D gene: .; V gene: TRBV7-3; CDR3 protein: ASSFSAGNNEQF
clone size: .; D gene: .; V gene: TRBV7-6; CDR3 protein: ASSLIIASNEQF
clone size: .; D gene: TRBD2; V gene: TRBV9; CDR3 protein: ASSARTSGRNTGELF
clone size: few; D gene: TRBD1; V gene: TRBV19; CDR3 protein: ASGREDRGLNTEAF
clone size: .; D gene: TRBD1; V gene: TRBV10-2; CDR3 protein: ASRTGGGNTIY
clone size: once; D gene: TRBD1; V gene: TRBV7-9; CDR3 protein: ASSSTGQGREAF
clone size: .; D gene: TRBD2; V gene: TRBV6-5; CDR3 protein: ASSYSTSGRAIQY
clone size: .; D gene: .; V gene: TRBV5-4; CDR3 protein: ASSWGPGRGDSSYEQY
clone size: .; D gene: TRBD2; V gene: TRBV7-2; CDR3 protein: ASQPGGAIYEQY
clone size: .; D gene: .; V gene: TRBV11-2; CDR3 protein: ASSLEPAAYGYT
clone size: medium-sized; D gene: TRBD2; V gene: TRBV2; CDR3 protein: ASGLAGGTDTQY
clone size: few; D gene: .; V gene: TRBV6-5; CDR3 protein: ASSPSSNYGYT